The present T cell receptor (beta chain) was sequenced within a study of cytomegalovirus exposure and HLA in healthy donors. Study results and caveats: V- and J-gene trimming of TCR beta was linked (in a later analysis) to a missense DCLRE1C variant. By HLA locus, TCR association rates varied in a later analysis, with DRB1 showing the most and HLA-C the fewest.

Germline-derived CDR1 and CDR2 are MNHEY and SMNVEV (reference sequence). This CDR3 comprises 14 residues. Trimming cost V 4 bases and J 7 bases; bases outside gene matches: 8. In the PCR, 60 Vbeta and 13 Jbeta primers were used. This table comes from immunoSEQ multiplex PCR, and its TCRdb copy is limited to in-frame clones, with some not included. Among about 160,000 clones listed, 60% to 85% were seen once. Comment on this clone: The antigen is unknown.

The V and J genes are TRBV27 and TRBJ2-7; 9 bases are shared with TRBD2. This TCR derives from a woman between 50 and 59 years old in good health and CMV-seropositive. The sequenced material came from PBMCs. DNA for the CDR3: TGTGCCAGCAGTTGGGCGGGAGGGCCGGGGGAGCAGTACTTC. Encoded protein: CASSWAGGPGEQYF.